A selection of T cell receptor beta chains follows, all from one sample in a study of blood T cell repertoires in COVID-19. TCRdb's table, derived via immunoSEQ multiplex PCR, lists solely in-frame clones and lacks some. In the table there are about 190,000 clones, 89% of which are singletons. The sequenced sample was peripheral blood. All receptors derive from a man in his forties with acute or convalescent COVID-19. Each CDR3 is given with its conserved first and last residue. The order of the fields is CDR3 length, V gene, CDR3 protein.

18 | TRBV7-3 | CASSGPGTGGGGANVLTF
17 | TRBV6-2/TRBV6-3 | CASSSPRDMISNQPQHF
15 | TRBV7-6 | CASSLTGTNTGELFF
16 | TRBV10-2 | CASLPRGASSYNEQFF
13 | TRBV29-1 | CSVVQDLSYEQYF
14 | TRBV5-1 | CASSFGTGGYGYTF
14 | TRBV10-3 | CAISQPGQSYEQYF
15 | TRBV7-2 | CASSRTGQGGWPQHF
16 | TRBV6-5 | CASSYRSRGRDYEQYF
16 | TRBV4-1 | CASSQDQQGANYGYTF
16 | TRBV4-3 | CASSRQTGPSTDTQYF
12 | TRBV5-4 | CASSLPLNEQFF
14 | TRBV5-8 | CASPFGGSNSPLHF
15 | TRBV30 | CAWNMGGRSNQPQHF
14 | TRBV7-2 | CASSFGRGGYEQYF
15 | TRBV5-5 | CASSFRDRGFPEQYF
11 | TRBV19 | CATSTPGTQYF
14 | TRBV5-3 | CARSLVGGAYGYTF
15 | TRBV2 | CASSGQGASNEKLFF
17 | TRBV5-1 | CASSLPAGTGANYGYTF
17 | TRBV18 | CASSPLAGGDIVNEQFF
17 | TRBV3-1/TRBV3-2 | CASSLGTGHLKLYGYTF
16 | TRBV4-2 | CASSQGQGGYNSPLHF
15 | TRBV5-1 | CASSLDRITLNEQFF
14 | TRBV19 | CATGGWEGNTEAFF
13 | TRBV6-5 | CASTTQWGDGYTF
18 | TRBV6-1 | CASSEDPGQGRTNYGYTF
17 | TRBV7-9 | CASSSIGTATPGNTIYF
19 | TRBV10-3 | CAISFPLSSGGKSSYEQYF
15 | TRBV27 | CASTYSGEGGNTIYF
15 | TRBV6-5 | CASSSPGGMNTEAFF
12 | TRBV6-2/TRBV6-3 | CASSQTGDRALF
13 | TRBV7-2 | CASSLNPGQPLLF
13 | TRBV7-2 | CASSLDRGNEQFF
12 | TRBV10-2 | CASSESRQPQHF
13 | TRBV10-3 | CAISGSGHTEAFF
15 | TRBV4-3 | CASSQDHRGTEKLFF
16 | TRBV10-1 | CASSEFSTRSTDTQYF
16 | TRBV19 | CASSILAGGPTGELFF
12 | TRBV10-2 | CASTETGYEQYF
15 | TRBV5-1 | CASSSGLVNTGELFF
15 | TRBV10-2 | CATTRGQGLGYGYTF
15 | TRBV18 | CASSATARGGTEAFF
15 | TRBV27 | CASSSQPGRANVLTF
17 | TRBV4-1 | CASSQGLDRGPYQPQHF
17 | TRBV5-4 | CASSSGLAGGGNTEAFF
14 | TRBV10-3 | CAISESNGGQPQHF
15 | TRBV6-5 | CASSQDSGSGNTIYF
13 | TRBV29-1 | CSVEEGDSYEQYF
15 | TRBV5-1 | CASSRRDRGLRGYTF
13 | TRBV4-2 | CASSQRGTYGYTF
14 | TRBV6-4 | CASSDSAKRAEAFF